This TCR beta chain was profiled in a study of T cell responses to AZD1222 COVID-19 vaccine (TCRdb year 2021). Turning to the overall study: TCR sequencing covered more than 230 trial participants: 200 to 220 given two doses of AZD1222 and approximately 25 given two doses of MenACWY control vaccine. Trial participants were enrolled by age into subgroups of 18-55, 56-69 and 70-plus years, and around 150, 28 and 57 TCR-sequenced participants, respectively, were included in these subgroups. Study-level results and caveats: Participants were mostly white British, with more females than males. The authors suggested clonal diversity may have been underestimated. Because no day 14 peak-response samples were available, the repertoires could be characterized only after the peak T cell response. The 56-69-year group was small, and its depth increase did not reach significance, likely because of low power. The whole spike protein was spanned by vaccine-associated CD4 TCRs, and dominant responses were seen in regions 160-218 and 743-854. Epitopes outside the regions mutated in the B.1.351 and B.1.1.7 variants were reportedly recognized by nearly half of the unique spike-specific TCRs. After two AZD1222 doses, both the breadth and the depth of spike-specific TCRs were significantly higher than at day 0 and than in MenACWY recipients. Conclusions about previously exposed vaccinees were limited because only a handful of AZD1222 recipients were SARS-CoV-2 seropositive at baseline.

Of note for this clone: Its binding antigen is unknown. No base quality information exists; no much larger clone differs at one position.

The germline V gene specifies KGHSH as CDR1 and LQKENI as CDR2. The CDR3 measures 15 amino acids from cysteine to phenylalanine. Left in the record is the CDR3 DNA by itself, 45 bases read in frame from the first base. The trim is 6 bases for V and 4 bases for J, with a gap of 15 bases between the germline ends. In light of the paper, this sample's time point label describes: about 28 days (+/-7) after the second vaccine dose. AZD1222 recipients with second doses at about 4 weeks or about 12 weeks were pooled, because spike-specific TCR depth and breadth did not differ between schedules. Vaccinee samples came from UK trials COV001 and COV002, including a single-blind randomized controlled phase 2/3 trial of AZD1222 (ChAdOx1 nCoV-19) in healthy adults. For TCRbeta chain sequencing, PBMC samples were collected from trial participants at day 0 and at day 28 after the second dose. The CDR3 regions of human TCRbeta chains were analyzed by immunosequencing. For the original study's pipeline: TCRs in the repertoires were compared against a reference library of SARS-CoV-2-specific TCRs that had been generated with the MIRA antigen-specificity platform. Breadth meant the fraction of unique TCRs that were SARS-CoV-2-associated, whereas depth meant the fraction of total T cells that were SARS-CoV-2-associated. Using the MIRA data, every spike-specific TCR was mapped to the spike region that the TCR reacted to and assigned to either a CD4 or a CD8 class. Log10-transformed breadth and depth values were compared by one-way ANOVA with Sidak's multiple comparisons tests. The table was pulled from immuneACCESS by TCRdb, which kept in-frame rearrangements only. Such tables lose some clones; where checked, under half of the loss comes from unresolved V genes, and the rest has no known cause. V and J calls and clone size are as listed in that table; D and trimming were resolved from the DNA. This sample comprises around 150,000 clones, roughly 94% of them detected only once. The ten largest account for 1.3% of the sample.

The material was peripheral blood, obtained 28 days after the second AZD1222 dose. The TCR originated in an adult who received the AZD1222 COVID-19 vaccine. The sequence joins TRBV18 to TRBJ2-2; the D gene is unclear. Read as DNA, the sequence is TGTGCCAGCTCCCCAGTCCTCTATATCACCGGGGAGCTGTTTTTT. Its translation reads: CASSPVLYITGELFF.